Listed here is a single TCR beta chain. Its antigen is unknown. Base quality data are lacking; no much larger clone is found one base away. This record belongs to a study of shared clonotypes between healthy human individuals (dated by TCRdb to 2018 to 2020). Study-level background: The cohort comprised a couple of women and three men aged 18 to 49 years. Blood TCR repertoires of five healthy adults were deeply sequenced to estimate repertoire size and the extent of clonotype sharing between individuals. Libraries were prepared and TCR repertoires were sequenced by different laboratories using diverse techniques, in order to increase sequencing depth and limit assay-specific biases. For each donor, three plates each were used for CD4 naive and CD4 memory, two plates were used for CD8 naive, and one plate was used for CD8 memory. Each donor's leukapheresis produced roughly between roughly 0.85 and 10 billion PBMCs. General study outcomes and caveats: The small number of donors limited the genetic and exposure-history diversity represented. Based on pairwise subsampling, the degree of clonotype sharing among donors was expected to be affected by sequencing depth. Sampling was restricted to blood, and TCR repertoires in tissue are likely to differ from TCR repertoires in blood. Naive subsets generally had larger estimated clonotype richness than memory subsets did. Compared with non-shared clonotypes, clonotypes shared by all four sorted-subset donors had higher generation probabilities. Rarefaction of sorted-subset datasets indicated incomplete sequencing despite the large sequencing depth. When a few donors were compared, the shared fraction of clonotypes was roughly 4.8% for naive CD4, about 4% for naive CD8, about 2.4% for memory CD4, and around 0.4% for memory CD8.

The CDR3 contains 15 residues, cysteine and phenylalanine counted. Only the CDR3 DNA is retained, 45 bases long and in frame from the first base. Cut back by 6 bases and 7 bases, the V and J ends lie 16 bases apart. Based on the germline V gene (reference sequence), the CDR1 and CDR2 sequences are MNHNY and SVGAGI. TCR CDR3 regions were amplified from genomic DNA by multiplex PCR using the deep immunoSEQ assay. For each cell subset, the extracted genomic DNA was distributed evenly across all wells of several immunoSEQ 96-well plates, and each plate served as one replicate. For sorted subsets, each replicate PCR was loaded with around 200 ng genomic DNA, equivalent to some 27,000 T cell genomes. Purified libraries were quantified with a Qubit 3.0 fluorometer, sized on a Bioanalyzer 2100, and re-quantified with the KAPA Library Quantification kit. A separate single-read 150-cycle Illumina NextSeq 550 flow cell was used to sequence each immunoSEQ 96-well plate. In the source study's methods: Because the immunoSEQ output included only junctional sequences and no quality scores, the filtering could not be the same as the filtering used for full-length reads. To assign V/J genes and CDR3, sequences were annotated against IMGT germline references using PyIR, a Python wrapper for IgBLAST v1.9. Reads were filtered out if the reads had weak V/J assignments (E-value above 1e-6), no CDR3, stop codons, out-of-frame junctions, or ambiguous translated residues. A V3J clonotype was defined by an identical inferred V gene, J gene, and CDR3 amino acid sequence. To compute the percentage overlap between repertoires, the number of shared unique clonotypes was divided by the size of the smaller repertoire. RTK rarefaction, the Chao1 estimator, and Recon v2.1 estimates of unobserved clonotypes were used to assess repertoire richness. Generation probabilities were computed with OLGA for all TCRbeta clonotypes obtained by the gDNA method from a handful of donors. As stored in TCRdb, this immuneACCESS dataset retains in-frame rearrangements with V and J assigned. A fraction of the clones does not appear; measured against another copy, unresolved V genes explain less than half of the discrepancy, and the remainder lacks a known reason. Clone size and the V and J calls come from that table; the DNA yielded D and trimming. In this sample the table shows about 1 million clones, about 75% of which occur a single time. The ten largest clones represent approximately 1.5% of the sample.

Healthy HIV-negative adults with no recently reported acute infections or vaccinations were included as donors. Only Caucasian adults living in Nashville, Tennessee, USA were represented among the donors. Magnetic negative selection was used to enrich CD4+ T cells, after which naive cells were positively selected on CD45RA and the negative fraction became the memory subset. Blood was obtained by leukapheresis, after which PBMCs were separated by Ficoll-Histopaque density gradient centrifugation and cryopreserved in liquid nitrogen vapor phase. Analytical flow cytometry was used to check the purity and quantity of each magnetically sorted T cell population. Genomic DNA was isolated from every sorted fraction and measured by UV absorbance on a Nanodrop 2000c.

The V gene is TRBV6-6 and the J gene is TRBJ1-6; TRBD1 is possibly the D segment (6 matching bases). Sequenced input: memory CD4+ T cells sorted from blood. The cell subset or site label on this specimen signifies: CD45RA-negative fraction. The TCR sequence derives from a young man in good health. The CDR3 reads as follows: CASRDAGQGNSPLHF. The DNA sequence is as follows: TGTGCCAGCAGGGACGCGGGCCAGGGGAATTCACCCCTCCACTTT.